A single sample gave rise to the 8 T cell receptor beta chains below, sequenced in a study of blood T cell repertoires in COVID-19. The table came from immunoSEQ multiplex PCR; TCRdb's copy has only in-frame clones and leaves some out. The sample consists of roughly 200,000 clones, 75% to 85% of them appearing once. The sequencing sample was made of peripheral blood. These receptor sequences come from a woman aged 40 to 50 with COVID-19, enrolled during active disease.

This rearrangement joins TRBV5-1 to TRBJ2-7; D is perhaps TRBD2 (6 bases). V lost 0 bases and J lost 3, with 13 bases in between. Germline assignment: CDR1 SGHRS and CDR2 YFSETQ. This CDR3 has 15 residues. The CDR3 here is CASSLGVADNYEQYF. As DNA, the CDR3 is TGCGCCAGCAGCTTGGGGGTAGCGGACAACTACGAGCAGTACTTC. The whole variable domain, filled in from reference TRBV5-1 and TRBJ2-7, reads KAGVTQTPRYLIKTRGQQVTLSCSPISGHRSVSWYQQTPGQGLQFLFEYFSETQRNKGNFPGRFSGRQFSNSRSEMNVSTLELGDSALYLCASSLGVADNYEQYFGPGTRLTVT.

This clone was found once. The genes are TRBV5-5 and TRBJ1-2; TRBD1 matches 8 bases. V shed 0 bases and J 7 bases; nucleotides not matched to a gene: 11. The length of the CDR3 is 16 residues. Germline V gives CDR1 SGHKS, CDR2 YYEKEE (reference sequence). The DNA of the CDR3 is TGTGCCAGCAGCTTGGGTTCCGGACAGGGAGGCTTTGGCTACACCTTC. Protein sequence: CASSLGSGQGGFGYTF.

This sequence joins TRBV5-4 and TRBJ2-7; 10 bases align to TRBD2. The CDR3 is 15 residues long. Germline values: CDR1 SGHNT, CDR2 YYREEE (reference sequence). The junction had 5 bases not matched to a gene; V was cut back by 0 bases and J by 5 bases. The CDR3 is CASSLAASGSHEQYF. The CDR3 nucleotides are TGTGCCAGCAGCTTGGCTGCTAGCGGGAGCCACGAGCAGTACTTC.

This clone came up a few times. This sequence joins TRBV11-2 and TRBJ2-2; no firm D call. V was trimmed by 0 bases and J by 6 bases, leaving 5 bases between them. CDR3 size: 13 residues. Germline CDR1 is SGHAT and CDR2 is FQNNGV. CDR3 protein: CASSLDRAGELFF. The DNA for the CDR3 is TGTGCCAGCAGCTTAGATCGGGCCGGGGAGCTGTTTTTT.

This clone has a single count. Here the CDR3 DNA reads TGTGCCAGTAGGCGGGGGGGCGGCACAGATACGCAGTATTTT. Its protein is CASRRGGGTDTQYF. V and J are TRBV19 and TRBJ2-3; 9 bases fit TRBD2. Germline assignment: CDR1 LNHDA and CDR2 SQIVND (reference sequence). This CDR3 contains 14 residues. The V gene end was trimmed by 6 bases and the J gene end by 1 base; junction bases not matched to a gene: 2. The full variable domain, with the rest looked up from reference TRBV19 and TRBJ2-3, is DGGITQSPKYLFRKEGQNVTLSCEQNLNHDAMYWYRQDPGQGLRLIYYSQIVNDFQKGDIAEGYSVSREKKESFPLTVTSAQKNPTAFYLCASRRGGGTDTQYFGPGTRLTVL.

The chain joins TRBV5-6 to TRBJ2-2, with D unclear. Trimming stripped 0 bases from V and 3 bases from J, with 3 bases between. The germline V gene has CDR1 SGHDT and CDR2 YYEEEE. The length of the CDR3 is 13 residues. CDR3 nucleotides: TGTGCCAGCAGCTTGGACTACACCGGGGAGCTGTTTTTT. Translated: CASSLDYTGELFF. Based on the CDR3 plus reference TRBV5-6 and TRBJ2-2, the full variable domain is DAGVTQSPTHLIKTRGQQVTLRCSPKSGHDTVSWYQQALGQGPQFIFQYYEEEERQRGNFPDRFSGHQFPNYSSELNVNALLLGDSALYLCASSLDYTGELFFGEGSRLTVL.

The chain has TRBV14 and TRBJ2-3; D gene ambiguous. The V end was cut by 0 bases, the J end by 8 bases, with 15 bases between. The CDR3 totals 15 residues. The V gene's germline CDR1 is SGHDN and CDR2 FVKESK. DNA of the CDR3: TGTGCCAGCAGCCAAGACAGATCCATGACTGGTACGCAGTATTTT. Amino acids: CASSQDRSMTGTQYF.

The rearrangement links TRBV9 to TRBJ2-6; D unresolved. This CDR3 is 14 amino acids long. The V end was cut by 2 bases, the J end by 0 bases, with 3 bases between. Germline lookup yields CDR1 SGDLS and CDR2 YYNGEE. CDR3 loop: CASSVGSGANVLTF. As DNA, the CDR3 is TGTGCCAGCAGCGTCGGCTCTGGGGCCAACGTCCTGACTTTC. The full variable domain, its missing parts supplied by reference TRBV9 and TRBJ2-6, is DSGVTQTPKHLITATGQRVTLRCSPRSGDLSVYWYQQSLDQGLQFLIQYYNGEERAKGNILERFSAQQFPDLHSELNLSSLELGDSALYFCASSVGSGANVLTFGAGSRLTVL.